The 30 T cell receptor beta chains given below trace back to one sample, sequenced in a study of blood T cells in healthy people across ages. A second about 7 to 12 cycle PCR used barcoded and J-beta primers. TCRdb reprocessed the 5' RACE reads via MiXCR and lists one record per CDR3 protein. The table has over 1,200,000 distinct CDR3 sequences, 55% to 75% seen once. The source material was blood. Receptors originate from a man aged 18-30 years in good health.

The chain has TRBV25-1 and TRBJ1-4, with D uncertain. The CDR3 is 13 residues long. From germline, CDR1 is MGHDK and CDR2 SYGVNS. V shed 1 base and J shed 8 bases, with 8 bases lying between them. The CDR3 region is CASSESPKEKLFF. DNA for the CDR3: TGTGCCAGCAGTGAATCCCCGAAGGAAAAACTGTTTTTT.

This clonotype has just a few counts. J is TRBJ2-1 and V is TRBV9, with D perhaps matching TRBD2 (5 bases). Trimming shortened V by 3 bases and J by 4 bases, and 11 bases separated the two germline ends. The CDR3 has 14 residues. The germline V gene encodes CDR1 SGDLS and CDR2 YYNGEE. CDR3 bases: TGTGCCAGCAGCGATTTGGGAGTATACAATGAGCAGTTCTTC. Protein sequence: CASSDLGVYNEQFF.

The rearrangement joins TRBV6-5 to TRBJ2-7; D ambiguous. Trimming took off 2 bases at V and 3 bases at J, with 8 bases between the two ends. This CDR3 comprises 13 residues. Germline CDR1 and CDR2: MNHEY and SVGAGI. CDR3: CASSYGHLYEQYF. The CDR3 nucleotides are TGTGCCAGCAGTTACGGGCACCTCTACGAGCAGTACTTC.

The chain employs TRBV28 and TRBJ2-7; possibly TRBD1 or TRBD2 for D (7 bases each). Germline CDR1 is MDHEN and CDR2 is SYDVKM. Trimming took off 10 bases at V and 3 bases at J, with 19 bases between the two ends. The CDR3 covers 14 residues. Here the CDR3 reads CATFRGRAFYEQYF. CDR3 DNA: TGTGCCACCTTCAGGGGGAGGGCTTTCTACGAGCAGTACTTC.

CDR3 amino acids: CASTTGLAAEQFF. CDR3 bases: TGTGCCAGCACAACGGGACTCGCTGCTGAGCAGTTCTTC. The chain has TRBV6-2 or TRBV6-3 and TRBJ2-1; tentative D call: TRBD2 (6 bases). The V gene lost 7 bases and the J gene lost 9 bases, with 16 bases spanning the gap. This CDR3 is built from 13 residues. In germline, CDR1 is MNHEY, CDR2 SVGEGT.

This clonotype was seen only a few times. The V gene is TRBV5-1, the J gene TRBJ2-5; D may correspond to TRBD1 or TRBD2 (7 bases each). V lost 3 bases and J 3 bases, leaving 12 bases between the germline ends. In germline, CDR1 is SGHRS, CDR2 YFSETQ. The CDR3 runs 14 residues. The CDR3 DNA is TGCGCCAGCAGCTCCAGGGGGGGGGAAGAGACCCAGTACTTC. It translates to CASSSRGGEETQYF.

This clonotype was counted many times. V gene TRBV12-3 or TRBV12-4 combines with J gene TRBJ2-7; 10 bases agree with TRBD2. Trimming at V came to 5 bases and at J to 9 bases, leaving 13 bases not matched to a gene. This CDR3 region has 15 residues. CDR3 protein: CASSTNSGGKRGQYF. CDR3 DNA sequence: TGTGCCAGCAGTACAAATAGCGGGGGGAAACGGGGGCAGTACTTC.

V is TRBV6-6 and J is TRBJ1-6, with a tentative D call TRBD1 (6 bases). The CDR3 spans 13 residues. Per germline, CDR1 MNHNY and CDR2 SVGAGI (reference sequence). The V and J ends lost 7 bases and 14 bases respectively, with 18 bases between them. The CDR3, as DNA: TGTGCCAGCACCATCTCCGGGACACCGACCCTCCACTTT. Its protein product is CASTISGTPTLHF.

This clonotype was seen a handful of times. The DNA of the CDR3 is TGCAGTGCGGGAGGTGGGGCCCAGTACTTC. It translates to CSAGGGAQYF. This chain connects TRBV20-1 to TRBJ2-5; D perhaps matches TRBD2 (6 bases). V dropped 6 bases and J dropped 9 bases, with 11 bases sitting between them. Germline V gives CDR1 DFQATT, CDR2 SNEGSKA (reference sequence). The CDR3 has 10 residues.

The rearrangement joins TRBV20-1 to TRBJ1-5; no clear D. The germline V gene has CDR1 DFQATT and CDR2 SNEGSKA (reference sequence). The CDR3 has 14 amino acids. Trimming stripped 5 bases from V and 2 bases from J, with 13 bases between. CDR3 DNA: TGCAGTGCTCTCGGCGATTGGGGCAATCAGCCCCAGCATTTT. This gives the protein CSALGDWGNQPQHF.

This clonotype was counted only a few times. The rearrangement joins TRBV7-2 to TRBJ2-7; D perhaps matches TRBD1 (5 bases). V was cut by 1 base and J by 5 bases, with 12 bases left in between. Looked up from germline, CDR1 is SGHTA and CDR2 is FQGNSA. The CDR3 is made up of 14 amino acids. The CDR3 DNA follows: TGTGCCAGCAGCTTAGTTAGGACAAATGACGAGCAGTACTTC. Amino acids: CASSLVRTNDEQYF.

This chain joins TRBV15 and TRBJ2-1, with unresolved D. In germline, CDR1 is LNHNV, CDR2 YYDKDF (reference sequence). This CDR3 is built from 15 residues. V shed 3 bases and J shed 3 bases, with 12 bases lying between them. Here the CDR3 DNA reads TGTGCCACCAGCAGTCGACTGGCTTTCTACAATGAGCAGTTCTTC. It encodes CATSSRLAFYNEQFF.

CDR3 amino acids: CASSSPTGWFLGYTF. In DNA, the CDR3 is TGCGCCAGCAGCTCACCGACAGGGTGGTTTTTAGGCTACACCTTC. The chain uses TRBV5-1 and TRBJ1-2, with 7 nucleotides matching TRBD1. The junction had 13 bases not matched to a gene; V was cut back by 3 bases and J by 8 bases. The germline V gene has CDR1 SGHRS and CDR2 YFSETQ. The CDR3 runs 15 residues.

The CDR3 DNA is TGTGCCAGCAACCCCCTCAGCACTAGCACAGATACGCAGTATTTT. It yields the protein CASNPLSTSTDTQYF. The J gene is TRBJ2-3, the V gene TRBV7-9; D is uncertain. CDR3 length: 15 residues. V lost 7 bases, J lost 0 bases, and 14 bases lay in between. CDR1 SEHNR and CDR2 FQNEAQ come from the germline V gene (reference sequence).

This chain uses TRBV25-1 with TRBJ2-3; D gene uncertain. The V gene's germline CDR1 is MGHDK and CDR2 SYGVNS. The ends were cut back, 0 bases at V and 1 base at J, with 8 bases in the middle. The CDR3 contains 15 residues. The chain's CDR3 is CASSEYSRGTDTQYF. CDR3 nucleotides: TGTGCCAGCAGTGAATATAGCCGGGGCACAGATACGCAGTATTTT.

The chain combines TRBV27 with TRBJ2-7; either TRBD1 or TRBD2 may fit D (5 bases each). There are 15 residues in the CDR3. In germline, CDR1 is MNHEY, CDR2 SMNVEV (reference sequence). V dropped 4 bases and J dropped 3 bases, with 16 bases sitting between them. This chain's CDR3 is CASSSAPGSHYEQYF. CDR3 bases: TGTGCCAGCAGTTCCGCTCCAGGGAGCCACTACGAGCAGTACTTC.

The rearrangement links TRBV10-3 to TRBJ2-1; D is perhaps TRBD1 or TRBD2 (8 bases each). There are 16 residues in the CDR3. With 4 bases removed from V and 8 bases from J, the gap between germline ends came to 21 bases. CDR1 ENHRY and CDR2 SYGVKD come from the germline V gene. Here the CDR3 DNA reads TGTGCCATCAGTGGTCGGGACAGGCTCGGGGGGGATGAGCAGTTCTTC. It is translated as CAISGRDRLGGDEQFF.

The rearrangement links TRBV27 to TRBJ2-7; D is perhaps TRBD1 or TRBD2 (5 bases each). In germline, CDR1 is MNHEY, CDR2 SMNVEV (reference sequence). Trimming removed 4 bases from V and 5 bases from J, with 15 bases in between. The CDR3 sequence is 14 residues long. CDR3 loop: CASSCRGLGDEQYF. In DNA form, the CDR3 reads TGTGCCAGCAGTTGCCGGGGCCTCGGGGACGAGCAGTACTTC.

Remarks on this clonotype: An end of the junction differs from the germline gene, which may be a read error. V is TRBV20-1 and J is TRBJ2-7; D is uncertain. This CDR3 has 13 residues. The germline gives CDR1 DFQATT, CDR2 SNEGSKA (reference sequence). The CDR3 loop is CSARGGNLYEQYF. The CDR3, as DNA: TGCAGTGCGAGAGGCGGAAATCTCTACGAGCAGTACTTC.

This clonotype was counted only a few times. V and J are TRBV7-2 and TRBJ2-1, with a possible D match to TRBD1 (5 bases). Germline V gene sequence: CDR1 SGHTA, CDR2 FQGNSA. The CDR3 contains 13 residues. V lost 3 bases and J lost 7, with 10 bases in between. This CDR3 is CASSFSGINEQFF. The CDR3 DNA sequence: TGTGCCAGCAGCTTCTCAGGGATTAATGAGCAGTTCTTC. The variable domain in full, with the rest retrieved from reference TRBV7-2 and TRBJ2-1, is GAGVSQSPSNKVTEKGKDVELRCDPISGHTALYWYRQSLGQGLEFLIYFQGNSAPDKSGLPSDRFSAERTGGSVSTLTIQRTQQEDSAVYLCASSFSGINEQFFGPGTRLTVL.

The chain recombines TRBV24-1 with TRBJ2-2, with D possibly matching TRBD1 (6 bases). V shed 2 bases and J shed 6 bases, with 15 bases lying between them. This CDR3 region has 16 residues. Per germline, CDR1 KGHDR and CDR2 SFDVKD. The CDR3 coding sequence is TGTGCCACCAGTGATTCGTGGACCTCAGGGGCCGGGGAGCTGTTTTTT. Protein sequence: CATSDSWTSGAGELFF.

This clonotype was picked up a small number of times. The CDR3 spells CASSQVGGQQQETQYF. The DNA of the CDR3 is TGCGCCAGCAGCCAAGTCGGGGGACAGCAACAAGAGACCCAGTACTTC. The genes are TRBV4-3 and TRBJ2-5; tentative D call: TRBD1 (7 bases). Germline CDR1 LGHNA, CDR2 YSLEER. Trimming stripped 1 base from V and 2 bases from J, with 14 bases between. The CDR3 length is 16 residues.

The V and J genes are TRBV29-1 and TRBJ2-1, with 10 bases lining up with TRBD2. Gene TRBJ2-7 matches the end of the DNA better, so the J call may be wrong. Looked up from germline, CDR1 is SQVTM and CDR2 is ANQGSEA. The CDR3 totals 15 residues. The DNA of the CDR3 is TGCAGCGTTGAAGCCGAAGCGGGAGGGGACTACGAGCAGTACTTC. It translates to CSVEAEAGGDYEQYF.

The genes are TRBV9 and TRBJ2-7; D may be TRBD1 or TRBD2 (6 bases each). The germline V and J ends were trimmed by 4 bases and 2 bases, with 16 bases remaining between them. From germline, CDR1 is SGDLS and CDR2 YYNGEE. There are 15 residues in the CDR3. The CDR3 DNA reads TGTGCCAGCAGCCCGTCAGGGGACTCTGCCTACGAGCAGTACTTC. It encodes CASSPSGDSAYEQYF.

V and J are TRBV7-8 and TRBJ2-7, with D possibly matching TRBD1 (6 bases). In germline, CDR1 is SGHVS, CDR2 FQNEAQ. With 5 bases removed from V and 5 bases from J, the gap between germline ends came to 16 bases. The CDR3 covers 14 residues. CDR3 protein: CASSKGETRDEQYF. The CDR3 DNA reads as TGTGCCAGCAGCAAGGGGGAAACTAGGGACGAGCAGTACTTC.

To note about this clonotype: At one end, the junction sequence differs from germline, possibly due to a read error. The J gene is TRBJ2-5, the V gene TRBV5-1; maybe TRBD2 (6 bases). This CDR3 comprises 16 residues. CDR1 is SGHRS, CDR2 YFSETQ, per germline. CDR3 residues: CVSSPGTDTWVETQYF. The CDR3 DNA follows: TGCGTCAGCAGCCCAGGGACTGACACTTGGGTGGAGACCCAGTACTTC.

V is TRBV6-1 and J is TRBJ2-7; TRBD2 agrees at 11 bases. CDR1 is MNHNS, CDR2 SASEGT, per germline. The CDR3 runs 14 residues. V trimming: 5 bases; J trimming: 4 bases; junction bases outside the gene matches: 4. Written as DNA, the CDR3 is TGTGCCAGCAGTAACCCTAGCGGGAGGTACGAGCAGTACTTC. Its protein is CASSNPSGRYEQYF.

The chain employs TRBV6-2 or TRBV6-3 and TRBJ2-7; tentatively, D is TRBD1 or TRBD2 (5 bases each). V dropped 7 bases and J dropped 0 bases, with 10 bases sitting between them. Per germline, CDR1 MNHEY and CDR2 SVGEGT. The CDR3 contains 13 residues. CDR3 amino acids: CASIRDGSYEQYF. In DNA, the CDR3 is TGTGCCAGCATCCGGGACGGCTCCTACGAGCAGTACTTC.

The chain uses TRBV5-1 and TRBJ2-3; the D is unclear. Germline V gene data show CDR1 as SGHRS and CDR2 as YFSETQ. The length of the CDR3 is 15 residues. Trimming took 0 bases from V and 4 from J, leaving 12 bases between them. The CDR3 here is CASSLDPDVADTQYF. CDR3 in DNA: TGCGCCAGCAGCTTGGACCCGGATGTCGCAGATACGCAGTATTTT. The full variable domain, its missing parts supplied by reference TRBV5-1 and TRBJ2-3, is KAGVTQTPRYLIKTRGQQVTLSCSPISGHRSVSWYQQTPGQGLQFLFEYFSETQRNKGNFPGRFSGRQFSNSRSEMNVSTLELGDSALYLCASSLDPDVADTQYFGPGTRLTVL.

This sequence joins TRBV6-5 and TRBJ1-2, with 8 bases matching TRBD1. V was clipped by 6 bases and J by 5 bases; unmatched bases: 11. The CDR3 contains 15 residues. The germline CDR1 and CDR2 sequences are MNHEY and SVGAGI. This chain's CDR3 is CASSRRDRSIYGYTF. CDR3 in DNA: TGTGCCAGCAGCAGAAGGGACAGGAGTATATATGGCTACACCTTC.